The 5 T cell receptor beta chains presented below share a single source sample, sequenced in a study of control samples from healthy donors and cancer patients. Repertoires were generated with immunoSEQ multiplex PCR, while TCRdb's copy carries only in-frame clones and drops some. The sample has around 90,000 clones, approximately 80% seen once. Sequencing used blood. Receptor source: a man aged 25 to 40 in good health.

V gene TRBV19 combines with J gene TRBJ2-7; 10 bases fit TRBD1. The length of the CDR3 is 14 residues. Germline CDR1 and CDR2: LNHDA and SQIVND (reference sequence). J gave up 1 base and V 6 bases, and 3 bases lay outside the gene matches. DNA of the CDR3: TGTGCCAGTAGATGGACAGGGGGATCCTACGAGCAGTACTTC. Its translation is CASRWTGGSYEQYF. The whole variable domain, filled in from reference TRBV19 and TRBJ2-7, reads DGGITQSPKYLFRKEGQNVTLSCEQNLNHDAMYWYRQDPGQGLRLIYYSQIVNDFQKGDIAEGYSVSREKKESFPLTVTSAQKNPTAFYLCASRWTGGSYEQYFGPGTRLTVT.

A single count supports this clone. This chain joins TRBV5-5 and TRBJ1-4; 8 nucleotides agree with TRBD1. Per germline, CDR1 SGHKS and CDR2 YYEKEE (reference sequence). The length of the CDR3 is 16 residues. J was trimmed by 5 bases and V by 6 bases; bases with no gene match: 12. CDR3 coding DNA: TGTGCCAGCAACGTTAATACAGGGGGAAGGAATGAAAAACTGTTTTTT. Its translation is CASNVNTGGRNEKLFF.

This clone occurred a few times. The J gene is TRBJ2-2, the V gene TRBV18; perhaps TRBD2 as D (5 bases). With 3 bases removed from V and 5 bases from J, the gap between germline ends came to 13 bases. This CDR3 contains 15 residues. Germline CDR1 and CDR2: KGHSH and LQKENI. The CDR3 loop reads CASSPSAGTTGELFF. The CDR3 DNA reads TGTGCCAGCTCACCTTCGGCGGGCACGACCGGGGAGCTGTTTTTT.

V is TRBV19 and J is TRBJ2-6, with unresolved D. Trimming removed 11 bases from V and 1 base from J, with 18 bases in between. The germline gives CDR1 LNHDA, CDR2 SQIVND (reference sequence). CDR3 length equals 16 residues. The CDR3 here is CACKGLDVSGANVLTF. CDR3 in DNA: TGTGCCTGTAAAGGGCTGGACGTATCTGGGGCCAACGTCCTGACTTTC.

Note on this clone: Other DNA sequences in this sample translate to the same CDR3. The chain is built from TRBV5-1 and TRBJ2-3; 9 bases are shared with TRBD2. The trim removed 1 base at V and 2 bases at J, leaving 2 bases unmatched. The CDR3 loop spans 15 amino acids. Germline V gives CDR1 SGHRS, CDR2 YFSETQ. The CDR3 loop reads CASSLIAGVTDTQYF. CDR3 bases: TGCGCCAGCAGCTTGATAGCGGGGGTCACAGATACGCAGTATTTT.